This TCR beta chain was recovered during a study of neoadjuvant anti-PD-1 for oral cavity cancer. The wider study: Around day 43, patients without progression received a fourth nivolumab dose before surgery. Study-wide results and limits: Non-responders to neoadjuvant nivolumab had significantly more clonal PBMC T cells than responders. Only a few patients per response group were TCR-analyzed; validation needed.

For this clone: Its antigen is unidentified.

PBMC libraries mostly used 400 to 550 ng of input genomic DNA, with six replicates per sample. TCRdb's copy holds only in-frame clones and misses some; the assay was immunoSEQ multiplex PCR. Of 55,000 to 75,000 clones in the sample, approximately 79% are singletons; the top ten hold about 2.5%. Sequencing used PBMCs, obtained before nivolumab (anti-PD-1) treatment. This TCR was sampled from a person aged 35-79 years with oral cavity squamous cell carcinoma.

CDR3 nucleotide sequence: TGTGCCAGCAGTGAAAACTTAAGGGGAAATCAGCCCCAGCATTTT. It translates to CASSENLRGNQPQHF. This chain uses TRBV2 with TRBJ1-5; perhaps TRBD1 as D (5 bases). V gave up 2 bases and J gave up 4 bases, with 12 bases separating them. This CDR3 spans 15 amino acids. Germline V gene data show CDR1 as SNHLY and CDR2 as FYNNEI.